Shown below are 5 T cell receptor beta chains from a single sample sequenced in a study of glioma-infiltrating T cells. The iRepertoire nested amplicon-rescue multiplex PCR amplified TCR alpha and beta CDR3s from RNA. MiXCR was run by TCRdb on the multiplex PCR reads, yielding one entry per CDR3 protein. The sample has under 200,000 distinct CDR3 sequences, roughly two fifths seen once. What was sequenced was glioma tissue, nonneoplastic brain tissue, or PBMCs (not recorded which). The receptors originated from a human donor with low-grade glioma or glioblastoma, undergoing nonglioma brain surgery, or in good health (not recorded which).

There are a few counts of this clonotype. The V call is TRBV19, the J call TRBJ1-1; D is possibly TRBD1 (5 bases). V lost 6 bases and J lost 5, with 19 bases in between. Germline V gene lookup returns CDR1 LNHDA and CDR2 SQIVND (reference sequence). The CDR3 totals 15 residues. DNA of the CDR3: TGTGCCAGTAGACCTCACGGACGTGAGGGGACTGAAGCTTTCTTT. It encodes CASRPHGREGTEAFF. The full variable domain, in which reference TRBV19 and TRBJ1-1 provide the parts outside the CDR3, is DGGITQSPKYLFRKEGQNVTLSCEQNLNHDAMYWYRQDPGQGLRLIYYSQIVNDFQKGDIAEGYSVSREKKESFPLTVTSAQKNPTAFYLCASRPHGREGTEAFFGQGTRLTVV.

About this clonotype: This may stem from a read error, because a much larger clone lies one nucleotide away. V usage is TRBV28 and J usage is TRBJ2-7; D not certain. This CDR3 has 12 amino acids. The V gene lost 7 bases and the J gene lost 0 bases, with 7 bases spanning the gap. CDR1 and CDR2 (germline): MDHEN, SYDVKM. This chain's CDR3 is CASKSGSYEQYF. CDR3 in DNA: TGTGCCAGCAAGTCTGGCTCCTACGAGCAGTACTTC.

This clonotype was seen many times. The rearrangement links TRBV14 to TRBJ2-7; D is unclear. The germline V gene has CDR1 SGHDN and CDR2 FVKESK. The ends were cut back, 4 bases at V and 3 bases at J, with 13 bases in the middle. The CDR3 runs 14 residues. CDR3 loop: CASSLDLVSYEQYF. The DNA for the CDR3 is TGTGCCAGCAGCCTGGACCTAGTCAGCTACGAGCAGTACTTC.

This clonotype occurred many times. The DNA for the CDR3 is TGTGCCAGCAGTGACGCGCACGGCAGAACCTTC. This sequence encodes CASSDAHGRTF. The chain links TRBV6-1 to TRBJ1-2, with D hard to call. Germline CDR1 is MNHNS and CDR2 is SASEGT. The germline V and J ends were trimmed by 3 bases and 14 bases, with 13 bases remaining between them. There are 11 residues in the CDR3.

To note about this clonotype: The CDR3 does not close with the conserved phenylalanine or tryptophan, likely indicating a read error. J is TRBJ1-2 and V is TRBV7-9, with a tentative D call TRBD1 (5 bases). The CDR3 runs to 15 residues. CDR1 and CDR2 (germline): SEHNR, FQNEAQ (reference sequence). Trimming stripped 4 bases from V and 6 bases from J, with 18 bases between. CDR3 amino acids: CASSSRNGAVDGYTS. CDR3 sequence (DNA): TGTGCCAGCAGCTCCCGTAACGGGGCGGTAGATGGCTACACCTCC.